This is a list of T cell receptor beta chains from one sample in a study of multiple sclerosis patients with progressive multifocal leukoencephalopathy. Some clones are missing from TCRdb's copy, which holds only in-frame ones; the method was immunoSEQ multiplex PCR. This table holds more than 30,000 clones, 87% found once. Here the sequenced sample was PBMCs, taken from a patient treated with natalizumab. The receptors derive from a woman aged 35 to 49 with progressive multifocal leukoencephalopathy. Each CDR3 is given with its conserved first and last residue. Clone size, where shown, is once, few, many, or a class for clones that have expanded.

V	length	J	size	CDR3
TRBV4-2	16	TRBJ1-1	NA	CASSQDNTPMNTEAFF
TRBV19	14	TRBJ2-5	NA	CASSLVDSGETQYF
TRBV6-5	15	TRBJ1-4	NA	CASSPEGDRNEKLFF
TRBV19	12	TRBJ1-6	few	CASAGANSPLHF
TRBV5-1	14	TRBJ2-1	NA	CASSEGQYYNEQFF
TRBV6-1	14	TRBJ1-1	NA	CASSESGKYTEAFF
TRBV4-3	16	TRBJ1-6	NA	CASSQEITGGNSPLHF
TRBV29-1	11	TRBJ2-1	NA	CSVGGTGKQFF
TRBV19	14	TRBJ2-3	NA	CASSTRGDTDTQYF
TRBV6-5	14	TRBJ1-3	NA	CASSPDYSGNTIYF
TRBV6-1	15	TRBJ1-4	NA	CASRGDGATNEKLFF
TRBV28	13	TRBJ2-7	NA	CASRQTGGYEQYF
TRBV6-6	11	TRBJ2-7	NA	CASSLTYEQYF
TRBV2	11	TRBJ1-5	NA	CARLGGQPQHF
TRBV30	14	TRBJ1-2	once	CAWSRARIDYGYTF
TRBV21-1	15	TRBJ2-6	once	CASSSQLAGANVLTF
TRBV7-9	14	TRBJ1-2	NA	CASSLETGNYGYTF
TRBV6-1	13	TRBJ2-5	NA	CATVDRAQETQYF
TRBV7-2	16	TRBJ2-5	NA	CASSSFPRGGDETQYF
TRBV9	14	TRBJ1-6	NA	CASSVDRVNSPLHF
TRBV7-9	14	TRBJ1-2	NA	CASSSAIWTYGYTF
TRBV27	15	TRBJ1-1	once	CASRSGGGGYTEAFF
TRBV6-5	12	TRBJ1-4	NA	CASGYPGTVLFF
TRBV28	13	TRBJ1-1	NA	CASTRKGFTEAFF
TRBV5-4	13	TRBJ1-2	NA	CASSPGTEYGYTF
TRBV10-3	14	TRBJ1-1	NA	CAISTSGDWAEAFF
TRBV7-2	16	TRBJ2-1	NA	CASSPRALSSYNEQFF
TRBV30	11	TRBJ1-2	once	CAWSVLVRYTF
TRBV7-9	18	TRBJ2-4	once	CASSSGDRGASAKNIQYF
TRBV5-5	16	TRBJ2-3	once	CASRNLQGTGTDTQYF
TRBV30	14	TRBJ1-1	NA	CAWSVGPANTEAFF
TRBV7-2	14	TRBJ2-7	NA	CASSSGQGTWEQYF
TRBV5-1	13	TRBJ2-7	NA	CASSLDNSYEQYF
TRBV25-1	18	TRBJ2-6	NA	CASSERLAGPSGANVLTF
TRBV7-6	15	NA	once	CASSPLMETFYEQYF
TRBV6-6	11	TRBJ2-1	NA	CASSPGREQFF
TRBV29-1	12	TRBJ2-2	NA	CSVGSLGGELFF
TRBV4-2	16	TRBJ1-1	NA	CASSQGRTPENTEAFF
TRBV28	14	TRBJ1-2	once	CASSPTGIRGGYTF
TRBV28	13	TRBJ1-2	NA	CASMQGNIKGYTF
TRBV5-4	15	TRBJ1-5	NA	CASSFGTDPNQPQHF
TRBV4-1	17	TRBJ2-1	NA	CASSQNPAGGAYNEQFF
TRBV7-2	17	TRBJ2-3	NA	CASSWDRALTYTDTQYF
TRBV11-3	12	TRBJ2-1	NA	CASSLERFEQFF
TRBV5-4	12	TRBJ2-7	NA	CASSPHGYEQYF